A single sample gave rise to the 11 T cell receptor beta chains below, sequenced in a study of CD4 T cells in relation to SARS-CoV-2 and coronaviruses. Unexposed donor CD4+ T cells date from about 2011-2019, before the COVID-19 pandemic. The method was immunoSEQ multiplex PCR; TCRdb's version includes in-frame clones alone and lacks a portion of them. The sample has roughly 61,000 clones, 86% seen once. Source material: memory CD4+ T cells from PBMCs. The origin of the receptors is a human donor in good health.

This rearrangement joins TRBV18 to TRBJ2-7; no clear D. The CDR3 runs 18 residues. Germline V gene sequence: CDR1 KGHSH, CDR2 LQKENI. Trimming cost V 0 bases and J 0 bases, with 18 bases left between them. Here the CDR3 reads CASSPPASSDLSSYEQYF. The CDR3 DNA is TGTGCCAGCTCACCACCGGCGTCTTCGGATCTAAGCTCCTACGAGCAGTACTTC. The full variable domain, with the rest looked up from reference TRBV18 and TRBJ2-7, is NAGVMQNPRHLVRRRGQEARLRCSPMKGHSHVYWYRQLPEEGLKFMVYLQKENIIDESGMPKERFSAEFPKEGPSILRIQQVVRGDSAAYFCASSPPASSDLSSYEQYFGPGTRLTVT.

This chain links TRBV6-7 with TRBJ2-1, with 10 bases identical to TRBD2. TRBV6-7 is flagged as an ORF with uncertain function. The CDR3 has 17 residues. J lost 2 bases, V lost 2 bases, and 6 bases had no gene match. CDR3 protein: CASSYPQLAGTYNEQFF. CDR3 coding DNA: TGTGCCAGCAGTTACCCCCAACTAGCGGGGACCTACAATGAGCAGTTCTTC.

The genes are TRBV6-5 and TRBJ2-5; 9 bases line up with TRBD1. Germline CDR1 is MNHEY and CDR2 is SVGAGI. Trimming removed 5 bases from V and 4 bases from J; junction bases left unmatched: 8. This CDR3 has 15 residues. The CDR3 DNA reads TGTGCCAGCAGTAACAACAGGGGGCGCAGAGAGACCCAGTACTTC. This gives the protein CASSNNRGRRETQYF.

This chain connects TRBV28 to TRBJ1-6; 11 bases line up with TRBD1. This CDR3 has 17 residues. Trimming removed 6 bases from V and 10 bases from J; junction bases left unmatched: 14. Germline V gives CDR1 MDHEN, CDR2 SYDVKM. The CDR3 reads CASSRGTGQGVLSPLHF. The CDR3 region has the DNA TGTGCCAGCAGCCGGGGCACGGGACAGGGGGTTTTGTCACCCCTCCACTTT.

The chain couples TRBV4-1 to TRBJ2-5; 11 positions match TRBD2. CDR1 is MGHRA and CDR2 is YSYEKL in the germline V gene. V gave up 4 bases and J gave up 4 bases; unmatched junction bases: 8. This CDR3 spans 16 amino acids. The DNA for the CDR3 is TGCGCCAGCAGCCTGCCACTAGCGGGAGTTGGAGAGACCCAGTACTTC. Protein product: CASSLPLAGVGETQYF.

The chain employs TRBV6-2 or TRBV6-3 and TRBJ1-2, with TRBD1 matching 7 bases. Germline CDR1 and CDR2: MNHEY and SVGEGT. There are 15 residues in the CDR3. Trimming took 6 bases from V and 0 from J; bases not matched to a gene: 7. The CDR3 loop reads CASSRLGTANYGYTF. CDR3 DNA: TGTGCCAGCAGCCGACTTGGGACAGCTAACTATGGCTACACCTTC.

V usage is TRBV21-1 and J usage is TRBJ2-3; no DNA check was done on the table's D call, TRBD1. TRBV21-1 is an annotated pseudogene. CDR3 length: 15 residues. The CDR3: CASPSPDRGTDTQYF. CDR3 bases: TGTGCCAGCCCTTCTCCAGACAGGGGTACAGATACGCAGTATTTT.

This chain's CDR3 is CASSLLASGKVDTQYF. CDR3 nucleotide sequence: TGTGCCAGCAGCTTATTAGCTAGCGGGAAAGTAGATACGCAGTATTTT. The rearrangement joins TRBV7-6 to TRBJ2-3; 9 bases agree with TRBD2. This CDR3 region has 16 residues. J gave up 5 bases and V 2 bases, and 8 bases lay outside the gene matches. Germline V gene data show CDR1 as SGHVS and CDR2 as FNYEAQ.

V gene TRBV6-5 combines with J gene TRBJ1-6; TRBD1 is a possible D gene (5 bases). V lost 10 bases, J lost 5 bases, and 15 bases lay in between. This CDR3 is 14 amino acids long. Germline V CDR1 and CDR2: MNHEY, SVGAGI. CDR3 in DNA: TGTGCCACCCTCGGGACGGCTGATAATTCACCCCTCCACTTT. Amino acids: CATLGTADNSPLHF.

The chain links TRBV9 to TRBJ1-5; perhaps TRBD1 as D (5 bases). The CDR3 has 15 amino acids. Trimming removed 3 bases at V and 5 bases at J, with 15 bases between. Germline V gives CDR1 SGDLS, CDR2 YYNGEE. The DNA of the CDR3 is TGTGCCAGCAGCGGAACGCCGGGGCCAGATCAGCCCCAGCATTTT. Protein product: CASSGTPGPDQPQHF.

The chain employs TRBV9 and TRBJ1-4, with a tentative D call TRBD1 (6 bases). The CDR3 length is 15 residues. The V gene lost 0 bases and the J gene lost 5 bases, with 11 bases spanning the gap. Germline lookup yields CDR1 SGDLS and CDR2 YYNGEE. The CDR3: CASSVVGGLNEKLFF. The DNA of the CDR3 is TGTGCCAGCAGCGTAGTTGGGGGGCTCAATGAAAAACTGTTTTTT.